This TCR beta chain was sequenced during a study of T cell changes during pregnancy in multiple sclerosis. Sequenced by immunoSEQ multiplex PCR; TCRdb stores in-frame clones only, minus some. The sample lists around 130,000 clones, roughly 92% occurring once. The CDR3 has 16 amino acids. V was clipped by 3 bases and J by 0 bases; unmatched bases: 3. Germline assignment: CDR1 SGHRS and CDR2 YFSETQ. V gene TRBV5-1 combines with J gene TRBJ2-1; 10 bases align to TRBD2. The receptor's source is a female donor with multiple sclerosis, enrolled in a pregnancy study. Here the sequenced sample was peripheral blood, taken before pregnancy. The chain's CDR3 is CASSSASGGSYNEQFF. CDR3 sequence (DNA): TGCGCCAGCAGCTCGGCTAGCGGGGGCTCCTACAATGAGCAGTTCTTC. Supplemented by reference TRBV5-1 and TRBJ2-1, the full variable domain reads KAGVTQTPRYLIKTRGQQVTLSCSPISGHRSVSWYQQTPGQGLQFLFEYFSETQRNKGNFPGRFSGRQFSNSRSEMNVSTLELGDSALYLCASSSASGGSYNEQFFGPGTRLTVL.